This TCR beta chain was retrieved from a study of graft-versus-host responses after intestinal transplantation. Across the whole study: The transplants performed in recipients were multivisceral, liver-intestinal, or isolated intestinal.

The table came from immunoSEQ multiplex PCR; TCRdb's copy has only in-frame clones and leaves some out. The table records about 98,000 clones, 86% of them present only once. The CDR3 spans 14 residues. Germline V lookup: CDR1 MNHNY, CDR2 SVGAGI (reference sequence). With 6 bases clipped from V and 3 bases from J, the junction kept 6 bases outside the gene matches. This clone was detected only a few times. The chain couples TRBV6-6 to TRBJ2-7, with 9 bases matching TRBD1. Sequencing was performed on PBMCs, taken 255 days after intestinal transplant. The receptor was isolated from a human patient who received an intestinal transplant, so some T cells may come from the graft donor. CDR3: CASRYTDRGYEQYF. For the CDR3, the DNA is TGTGCCAGCAGGTACACGGACAGGGGCTACGAGCAGTACTTC.